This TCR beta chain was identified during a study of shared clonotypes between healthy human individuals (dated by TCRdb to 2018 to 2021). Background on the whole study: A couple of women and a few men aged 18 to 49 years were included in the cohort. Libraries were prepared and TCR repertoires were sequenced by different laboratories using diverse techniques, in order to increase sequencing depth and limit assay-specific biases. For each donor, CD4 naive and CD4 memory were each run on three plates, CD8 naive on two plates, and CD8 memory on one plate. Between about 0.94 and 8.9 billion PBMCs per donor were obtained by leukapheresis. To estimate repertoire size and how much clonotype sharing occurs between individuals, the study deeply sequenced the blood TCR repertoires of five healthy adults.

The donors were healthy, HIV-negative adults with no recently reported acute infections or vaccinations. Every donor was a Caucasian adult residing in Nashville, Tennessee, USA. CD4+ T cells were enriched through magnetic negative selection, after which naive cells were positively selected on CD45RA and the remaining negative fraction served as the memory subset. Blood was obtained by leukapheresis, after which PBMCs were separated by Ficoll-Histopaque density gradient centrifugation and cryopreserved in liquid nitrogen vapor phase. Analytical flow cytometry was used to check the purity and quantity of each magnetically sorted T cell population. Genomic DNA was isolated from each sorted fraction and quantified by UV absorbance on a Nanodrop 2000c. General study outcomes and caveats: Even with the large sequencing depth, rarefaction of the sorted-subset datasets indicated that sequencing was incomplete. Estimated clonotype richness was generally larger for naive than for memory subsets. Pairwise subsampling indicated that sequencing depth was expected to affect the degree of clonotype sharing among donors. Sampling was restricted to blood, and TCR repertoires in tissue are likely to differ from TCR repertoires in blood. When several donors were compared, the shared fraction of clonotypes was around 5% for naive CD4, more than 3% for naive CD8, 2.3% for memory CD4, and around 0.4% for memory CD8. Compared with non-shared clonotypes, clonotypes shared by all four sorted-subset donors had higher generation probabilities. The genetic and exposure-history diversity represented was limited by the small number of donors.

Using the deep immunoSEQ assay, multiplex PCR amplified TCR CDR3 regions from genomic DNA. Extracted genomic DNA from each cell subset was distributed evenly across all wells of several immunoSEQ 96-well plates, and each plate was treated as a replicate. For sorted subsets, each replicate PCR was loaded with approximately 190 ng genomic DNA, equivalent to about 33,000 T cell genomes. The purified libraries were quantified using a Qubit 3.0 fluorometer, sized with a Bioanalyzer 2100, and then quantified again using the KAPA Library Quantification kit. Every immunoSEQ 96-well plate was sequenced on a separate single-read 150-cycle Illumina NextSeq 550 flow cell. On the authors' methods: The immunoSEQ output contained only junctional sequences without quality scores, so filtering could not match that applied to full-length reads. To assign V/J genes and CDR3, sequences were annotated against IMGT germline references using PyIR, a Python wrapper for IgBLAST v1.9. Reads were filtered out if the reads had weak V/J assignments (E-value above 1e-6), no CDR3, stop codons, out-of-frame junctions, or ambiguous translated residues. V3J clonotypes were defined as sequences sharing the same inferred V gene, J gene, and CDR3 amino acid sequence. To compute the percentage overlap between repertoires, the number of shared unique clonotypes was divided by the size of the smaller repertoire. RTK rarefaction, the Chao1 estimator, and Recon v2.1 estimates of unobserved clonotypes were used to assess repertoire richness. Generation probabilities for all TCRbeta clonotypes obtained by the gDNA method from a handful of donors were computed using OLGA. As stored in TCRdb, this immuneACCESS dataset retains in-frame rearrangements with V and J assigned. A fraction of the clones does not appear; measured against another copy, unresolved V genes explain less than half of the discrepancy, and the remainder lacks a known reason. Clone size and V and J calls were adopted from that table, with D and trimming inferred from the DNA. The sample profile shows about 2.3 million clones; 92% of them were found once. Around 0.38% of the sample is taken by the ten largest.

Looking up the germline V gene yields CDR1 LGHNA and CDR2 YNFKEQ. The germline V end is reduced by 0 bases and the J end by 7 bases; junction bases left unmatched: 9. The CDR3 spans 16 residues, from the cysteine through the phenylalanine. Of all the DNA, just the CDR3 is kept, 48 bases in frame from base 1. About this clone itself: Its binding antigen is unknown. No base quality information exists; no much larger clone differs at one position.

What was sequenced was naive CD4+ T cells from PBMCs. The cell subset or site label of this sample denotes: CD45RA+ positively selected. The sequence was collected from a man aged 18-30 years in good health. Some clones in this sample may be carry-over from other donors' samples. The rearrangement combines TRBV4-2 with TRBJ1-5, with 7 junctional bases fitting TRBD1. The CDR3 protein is CASSQDRGREGQPQHF. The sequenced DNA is TGTGCCAGCAGCCAAGATAGGGGGCGGGAGGGCCAGCCCCAGCATTTT.